A selection of T cell receptor beta chains follows, all from one sample in a study of T cell repertoires in cytomegalovirus infection. For these TCRs, the target antigens are not known. A single record per CDR3 protein comes from TCRdb applying MiXCR to the reads. The sample lists 900,000 to 950,000 distinct CDR3 sequences; under 40% were seen once. Specimen: cultured CD8+ T cells from PBMCs, collected from culture after CMV antigen stimulation. The receptors were sampled from a human donor in good health (CMV status not recorded). Some clones in this sample may be carry-over from other donors' samples. CDR3s include the opening cysteine and the closing phenylalanine or tryptophan. The D gene is left open where the match is weak. Some rows mark clone size as missing; the rest say once, few, many or name a class of expanded clone.

v_gene	abundance	j_gene	d_gene	CDR3aa	CDR3nt
TRBV19	NA	TRBJ1-5	NA	CARPSCLGSPQHF	TGTGCCCGCCCGAGTTGTTTAGGATCGCCCCAGCATTTT
TRBV27	NA	TRBJ2-7	NA	CASSLSGTTSYEQYF	TGTGCCAGCAGCTTATCCGGGACAACAAGCTACGAGCAGTACTTC
TRBV27	NA	TRBJ1-2	TRBD1	CASSQSGQVYGYTF	TGTGCCAGCAGTCAATCGGGACAGGTCTATGGCTACACCTTC
TRBV28	NA	TRBJ2-3	NA	CASSLISLEMGTQYF	TGTGCCAGCAGTTTAATTAGCCTAGAGATGGGTACGCAGTATTTT
TRBV6-6	NA	TRBJ1-1	TRBD1	CASSYKAPDRARTEAFF	TGTGCCAGCAGTTATAAAGCCCCGGACAGGGCGAGAACTGAAGCTTTCTTT
TRBV7-3	NA	TRBJ1-3	NA	CAFLGNSGNTIYF	TGTGCCTTTCTGGGCAACTCTGGAAACACCATATATTTT
TRBV7-2	many	TRBJ2-1	NA	CASSLAGGPIEQFF	TGTGCCAGCAGCTTAGCGGGGGGGCCTATTGAGCAGTTCTTC
TRBV12-3/TRBV12-4	NA	TRBJ2-7	NA	CASSLANEQYF	TGTGCCAGCAGTTTAGCGAACGAGCAGTACTTC
TRBV6-1	NA	TRBJ1-5	TRBD1	CASSKDRTYRYMDQPQHF	TGTGCCAGCAGTAAGGACAGGACTTACCGGTATATGGATCAGCCCCAGCATTTT
TRBV25-1	NA	TRBJ2-6	NA	CASSGVNSGGSRMLSGANVLTF	TGTGCCAGCAGTGGGGTTAACTCTGGGGGGTCGCGGATGCTCTCTGGGGCCAACGTCCTGACTTTC
TRBV19	NA	TRBJ1-5	NA	CASSIIGGGRQPQHF	TGTGCCAGTAGTATCATCGGGGGTGGGCGTCAGCCCCAGCATTTT
TRBV6-5	few	TRBJ1-1	NA	CASSYRGKNTEAFF	TGTGCCAGCAGTTATCGGGGGAAGAACACTGAAGCTTTCTTT
TRBV25-1	once	TRBJ2-2	NA	CASRRDISNTGELFF	TGTGCCAGCAGACGGGACATTTCAAACACCGGGGAGCTGTTTTTT